Presented here are 11 T cell receptor beta chains from one specimen sequenced in a study of Ad26.COV2.S vaccination and SARS-CoV-2 variants. Assay: immunoSEQ multiplex PCR; the TCRdb copy retains only in-frame clones and omits some. The data hold 350,000 to 550,000 clones, with roughly 87% observed a single time. Treatment given: approximately 18 received Ad26.COV2.S at low or high dose, single or two shots; roughly five received placebo; per-sample allocation not given. Collection of the samples took place on day 63 after the first injection of vaccine or placebo. This sample comprised peripheral blood, obtained in a trial of Ad26.COV2.S vaccine versus placebo. The receptors derive from a person aged 18-65 years who received the Ad26.COV2.S COVID-19 vaccine or a placebo.

The genes are TRBV10-3 and TRBJ2-2; 9 bases are a match to TRBD1. V was pared by 4 bases and J by 6 bases, with 9 bases of the junction left unmatched. Per germline, CDR1 ENHRY and CDR2 SYGVKD. The CDR3 is 16 residues long. CDR3 DNA sequence: TGTGCCATCAGTGGCGGGACAGGGAAATACCCCGGGGAGCTGTTTTTT. Translating it yields CAISGGTGKYPGELFF.

V usage is TRBV7-9 and J usage is TRBJ1-6, with no clear D. The CDR3 sequence is 12 residues long. Germline V gene data show CDR1 as SEHNR and CDR2 as FQNEAQ (reference sequence). The V end was cut by 3 bases, the J end by 17 bases, with 14 bases between. The CDR3 sequence: CASSLNREVFHF. In DNA form, the CDR3 reads TGTGCCAGCAGCTTGAATCGTGAGGTCTTCCACTTT.

The chain uses TRBV5-4 and TRBJ1-1; D is unresolved. The CDR3 has 17 amino acids. CDR1 is SGHNT and CDR2 is YYREEE in the germline V gene (reference sequence). The ends were cut back, 7 bases at V and 1 base at J, with 23 bases in the middle. For the CDR3, the DNA is TGTGCCAGCCTCCTGGAACACCGCCGGGGTAAGAACACTGAAGCTTTCTTT. This codes for CASLLEHRRGKNTEAFF.

The gene calls are TRBV4-3 and TRBJ1-2; 7 bases are a match to TRBD1. V gave up 2 bases and J gave up 5 bases; unmatched junction bases: 11. The CDR3 spans 16 residues. Germline lookup yields CDR1 LGHNA and CDR2 YSLEER. The CDR3 spells CASSQRGQGLVYGYTF. DNA for the CDR3: TGCGCCAGCAGCCAAAGGGGGCAGGGATTGGTATATGGCTACACCTTC.

This clone was observed a handful of times. The chain uses TRBV19 and TRBJ1-2; 8 bases fit TRBD1. J gave up 8 bases and V 8 bases, and 4 bases lay outside the gene matches. CDR3 length: 11 amino acids. CDR1 is LNHDA and CDR2 is SQIVND in the germline V gene (reference sequence). CDR3 nucleotides: TGTGCCAGTTCCGACAGGGGCGGCTACACCTTC. This translates into CASSDRGGYTF.

The V and J genes are TRBV5-5 and TRBJ2-7, with D perhaps matching TRBD1 (6 bases). Trimming pared 0 bases from V and 5 bases from J, leaving 9 bases between. The germline V gene has CDR1 SGHKS and CDR2 YYEKEE (reference sequence). The CDR3 consists of 13 residues. The DNA for the CDR3 is TGTGCCAGCAGCTTGGCCTCAGGGGACGAGCAGTACTTC. Translation gives CASSLASGDEQYF.

This clone was found a few times. This chain joins TRBV19 and TRBJ2-1, with a tentative D call TRBD1 (6 bases). Trimming left V 5 bases short and J 9 bases short, with 14 bases between. The V gene's germline CDR1 is LNHDA and CDR2 SQIVND (reference sequence). The CDR3 has 13 amino acids. This CDR3 reads CASSSWDIPEQFF. The CDR3 DNA follows: TGTGCCAGTAGTTCCTGGGACATCCCTGAGCAGTTCTTC. The full variable domain, rest sourced from reference TRBV19 and TRBJ2-1, is DGGITQSPKYLFRKEGQNVTLSCEQNLNHDAMYWYRQDPGQGLRLIYYSQIVNDFQKGDIAEGYSVSREKKESFPLTVTSAQKNPTAFYLCASSSWDIPEQFFGPGTRLTVL.

J is TRBJ2-7 and V is TRBV9, with D perhaps assigned TRBD1 or TRBD2 (7 bases each). CDR3 length equals 17 residues. Per germline, CDR1 SGDLS and CDR2 YYNGEE. With 0 bases removed from V and 5 bases from J, the gap between germline ends came to 21 bases. CDR3 bases: TGTGCCAGCAGCGTAGGCATCGGGGGAGGGGGCTCTGACGAGCAGTACTTC. As protein: CASSVGIGGGGSDEQYF.

This chain links TRBV9 with TRBJ1-2; the D is unclear. The CDR3 is 14 amino acids. Germline CDR1 SGDLS, CDR2 YYNGEE. The V gene lost 4 bases and the J gene lost 3 bases, with 13 bases spanning the gap. CDR3 in amino acids: CASSPTHSDYGYTF. CDR3 sequence (DNA): TGTGCCAGCAGCCCGACACATTCTGACTATGGCTACACCTTC.

The chain links TRBV4-2 to TRBJ1-5, with no clear D. Germline V CDR1 and CDR2: LGHNA, YNFKEQ. Between the trimmed V and J ends, which lost 1 base and 9 bases, there was a span of 4 bases. This CDR3 is 11 amino acids long. The CDR3 spells CASSQGGPQHF. The CDR3 DNA reads TGTGCCAGCAGCCAAGGAGGGCCCCAGCATTTT.

The rearrangement joins TRBV3-1 (or the pseudogene TRBV3-2) to TRBJ2-7; TRBD2 is a possible D gene (5 bases). The germline V and J ends were trimmed by 0 bases and 2 bases, with 17 bases remaining between them. This CDR3 spans 17 amino acids. Germline CDR1 LGHDT, CDR2 YNNKEL (reference sequence). The CDR3 here is CASSQDLSAGLAYEQYF. The CDR3 coding sequence is TGTGCCAGCAGCCAAGATCTCTCGGCGGGCCTCGCCTACGAGCAGTACTTC.